The subject of this entry is one T cell receptor (beta chain). The antigen is not known. Amplification used 60 Vbeta primers and 13 Jbeta primers. Assay used: immunoSEQ multiplex PCR; TCRdb lists only in-frame clones, some missing. Counted here are about 190,000 clones, around 84% occurring once; the ten biggest clones make up around 3.6%. This sample was taken from a study of cytomegalovirus exposure and HLA in healthy donors. Study-level points and caveats: The later analysis indicated that the majority of CMV-associated TCR beta chains appeared HLA-restricted. In a later analysis, V- and J-gene trimming of beta chains associated with a DCLRE1C missense variant, replicated independently.

Healthy bone marrow donors made up the cohort. CDR3 length: 14 amino acids. J lost 5 bases, V lost 7 bases, and 10 bases had no gene match. Per germline, CDR1 MNHNS and CDR2 SASEGT. Sample: PBMCs. The source of this sequence is a man aged 40-49 years in good health and CMV-seropositive. The gene calls are TRBV6-1 and TRBJ1-2; 7 bases map to TRBD1. CDR3 nucleotides: TGTGCCAGCAAAATTACAGGGGTCCCTTATGGCTACACCTTC. Translation gives CASKITGVPYGYTF.